This T cell receptor beta chain was captured in a study of cytomegalovirus exposure and HLA in healthy donors. From the roughly 120-subject validation cohort, which was separate from the roughly 690-subject first cohort, the donors were drawn. Method: immunoSEQ multiplex PCR; TCRdb's copy keeps in-frame clones and lacks some. The repertoire includes under 400,000 clones, just over 85% of them detected once, and about 0.8% sits in the top ten. The CDR3 spans 14 residues. After removal of 3 bases from V and 3 bases from J, the junction contained 5 bases not matched to a gene. Germline V lookup: CDR1 SGHAT, CDR2 FQNNGV. Regarding the study as a whole: Confirmation was obtained in vitro that three CMV-associated chains are specific for CMV antigens. Among TCR sequences, most were rare, though some public TCRs appeared in many donors.

To note about this clone: No antigen is known for it.

Source material: PBMCs. The V gene is TRBV11-2, the J gene TRBJ2-7; 7 nucleotides agree with TRBD1. The sequence derives from a woman aged 18-29 years in good health and CMV-seronegative. CDR3 coding DNA: TGTGCCAGCAGCTTCCTGACAGGGTACTACGAGCAGTACTTC. Translation: CASSFLTGYYEQYF. The full variable domain, with the rest looked up from reference TRBV11-2 and TRBJ2-7, is EAGVAQSPRYKIIEKRQSVAFWCNPISGHATLYWYQQILGQGPKLLIQFQNNGVVDDSQLPKDRFSAERLKGVDSTLKIQPAKLEDSAVYLCASSFLTGYYEQYFGPGTRLTVT.